The TCR beta chain under discussion was sequenced for a study of blood T cell repertoires in COVID-19. About the study: Italy, Spain and the United States were the sources of the convalescent and acute COVID-19 samples. T cells, B-cell-depleted T cells, or PBMCs provided the cDNA or gDNA that served as material.

The V segment lost 6 bases and the J segment 4 bases; nucleotides outside the gene matches: 3. In germline, CDR1 is MDHEN, CDR2 SYDVKM. The CDR3 length is 12 residues. This clone occurred once. In the source study's methods: Cell counts per sample came from amplifying reference gene primers. Sequencing was performed with immunoSEQ multiplex PCR; in TCRdb, only in-frame clones are kept and a portion is missing. The V and J calls and clone size are taken from that table; D and trimming were inferred from the DNA. The profile shows 55,000 to 75,000 clones, around 80% of them singletons. V and J are TRBV28 and TRBJ2-7, with 7 bases identical to TRBD1. The specimen sequenced was peripheral blood. The sequence came from an elderly man with acute or convalescent COVID-19. CDR3 bases: TGTGCCAGCAGACCGACAGGGTACGAGCAGTACTTC. Encoded protein: CASRPTGYEQYF.